The rows below give T cell receptor beta chains drawn from one sample of a study of blood T cells in healthy people across ages. Each CDR3 protein gets one entry after TCRdb re-called the 5' RACE reads with MiXCR. The top ten clones hold around 13% of a sample with under 1,000,000 distinct CDR3 sequences, around 34% of them seen once. The sequencing input was blood. The source is a man between 18 and 35 years old in good health. The CDR3 runs from the conserved cysteine through the conserved F or W. Each record gives: V gene, clone size, D gene, J gene, CDR3 protein, CDR3 DNA. The D gene is left open where the match is weak. Size is omitted from some rows. Given values are once, few, many or a class for expanded clones.

v_gene: TRBV9
abundance: .
d_gene: TRBD1
j_gene: TRBJ2-2
CDR3aa: CASSLTGQGAGTGELFF
CDR3nt: TGTGCCAGCAGCTTAACTGGACAGGGGGCGGGAACCGGGGAGCTGTTTTTT

v_gene: TRBV4-2
abundance: few
d_gene: TRBD1
j_gene: TRBJ1-1
CDR3aa: CASSSDRGLGGTEAFF
CDR3nt: TGTGCCAGCAGCTCGGACAGGGGGCTCGGGGGCACTGAAGCTTTCTTT

v_gene: TRBV6-1
abundance: .
d_gene: TRBD1
j_gene: TRBJ2-3
CDR3aa: CASSEEVGTAYTDTQYF
CDR3nt: TGTGCCAGCAGTGAAGAGGTCGGGACAGCGTACACAGATACGCAGTATTTT

v_gene: TRBV12-3/TRBV12-4
abundance: .
d_gene: TRBD1
j_gene: TRBJ1-1
CDR3aa: CASISEGTEGTEAFF
CDR3nt: TGTGCCAGCATTTCCGAGGGGACAGAGGGCACTGAAGCTTTCTTT

v_gene: TRBV7-2
abundance: few
d_gene: TRBD2
j_gene: TRBJ2-7
CDR3aa: CASSLEAASGAEQYF
CDR3nt: TGTGCCAGCAGCTTAGAAGCGGCTAGCGGGGCCGAGCAGTACTTC

v_gene: TRBV12-3/TRBV12-4
abundance: .
d_gene: .
j_gene: TRBJ2-5
CDR3aa: CASSPTGVGGQQYF
CDR3nt: TGTGCCAGCAGCCCGACCGGAGTAGGAGGACAGCAGTACTTC

v_gene: TRBV10-3
abundance: .
d_gene: .
j_gene: TRBJ1-5
CDR3aa: CAISDPSGPSNQPQHF
CDR3nt: TGTGCCATCAGTGATCCATCGGGACCGAGCAATCAGCCCCAGCATTTT

v_gene: TRBV12-3/TRBV12-4
abundance: few
d_gene: TRBD1
j_gene: TRBJ2-7
CDR3aa: CASRKTGGAQYEQYF
CDR3nt: TGTGCCAGCAGAAAGACAGGGGGCGCGCAATATGAGCAGTACTTC

v_gene: TRBV12-3/TRBV12-4
abundance: .
d_gene: TRBD2
j_gene: TRBJ2-2
CDR3aa: CASIAGGHSAGELFF
CDR3nt: TGTGCCAGTATAGCGGGGGGGCATTCGGCCGGGGAGCTGTTTTTT

v_gene: TRBV20-1
abundance: .
d_gene: .
j_gene: TRBJ2-3
CDR3aa: CSAERSRVTNTQYF
CDR3nt: TGCAGTGCGGAGAGGAGCAGGGTCACGAATACGCAGTATTTT

v_gene: TRBV9
abundance: .
d_gene: .
j_gene: TRBJ2-5
CDR3aa: CASSAHGDSYNEQYF
CDR3nt: TGTGCCAGCAGCGCGCACGGGGACTCCTACAATGAGCAGTACTTC

v_gene: TRBV28
abundance: .
d_gene: TRBD1
j_gene: TRBJ1-2
CDR3aa: CASSSDRGDDGYTF
CDR3nt: TGTGCCAGCAGTTCGGACAGGGGGGACGATGGCTACACCTTC

v_gene: TRBV29-1
abundance: few
d_gene: TRBD1
j_gene: TRBJ1-1
CDR3aa: CSAHRGMNTEAFF
CDR3nt: TGCAGCGCCCACAGGGGGATGAACACTGAAGCTTTCTTT

v_gene: TRBV27
abundance: .
d_gene: .
j_gene: TRBJ1-1
CDR3aa: CASRQEGNTEAFF
CDR3nt: TGTGCCAGCAGGCAGGAAGGGAACACTGAAGCTTTCTTT

v_gene: TRBV6-1
abundance: .
d_gene: .
j_gene: TRBJ2-7
CDR3aa: CASSEAHWDRYEQYF
CDR3nt: TGTGCCAGCAGTGAAGCACATTGGGATCGATACGAGCAGTACTTC